Only a few counts were recorded for the clone carrying this TCR beta chain. These data belong to a study of blood T cell repertoires in COVID-19. On the study more broadly: Samples came from the United States, Italy and Spain, spanning acute and convalescent COVID-19. Sample material is recorded as cDNA or gDNA derived from T cells, B-cell-depleted T cells, or PBMCs.

Sequenced by immunoSEQ multiplex PCR; TCRdb stores in-frame clones only, minus some. The sample holds just over 150,000 clones; about four fifths are singletons and the top ten take about 0.58%. Germline values: CDR1 LNHDA, CDR2 SQIVND (reference sequence). V lost 5 bases and J 6 bases, leaving 17 bases between the germline ends. This CDR3 has 14 residues. The chain links TRBV19 to TRBJ2-7; maybe TRBD1 (6 bases). This receptor was identified in a man between 60 and 75 years old with acute or convalescent COVID-19. Input material: peripheral blood. Here the CDR3 reads CASSQHQQGTEQYF. The CDR3 coding sequence is TGTGCCAGTAGTCAACACCAACAGGGTACCGAGCAGTACTTC.